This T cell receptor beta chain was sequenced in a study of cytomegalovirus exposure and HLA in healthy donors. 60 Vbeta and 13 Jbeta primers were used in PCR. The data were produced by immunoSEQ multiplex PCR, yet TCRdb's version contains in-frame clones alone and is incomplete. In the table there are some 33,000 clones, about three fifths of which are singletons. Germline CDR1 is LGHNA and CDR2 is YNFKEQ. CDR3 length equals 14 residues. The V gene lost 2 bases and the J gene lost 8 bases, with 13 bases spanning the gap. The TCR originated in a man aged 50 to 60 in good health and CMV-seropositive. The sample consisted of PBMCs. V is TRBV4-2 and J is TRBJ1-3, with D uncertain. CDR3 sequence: CASSQSTRGDTIYF. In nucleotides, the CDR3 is TGTGCCAGCAGCCAATCGACCCGGGGAGACACCATATATTTT.